These 21 T cell receptor beta chains came from one sample sequenced in a study of blood T cells in healthy people across ages (dated by TCRdb to the mid-2010s). Library creation used 5' RACE. This sample was sequenced with an Illumina HiSeq 2500. A second PCR of roughly 6 to 11 cycles was run with a J-beta primer mix and a sample-barcoded 5' primer. The raw public data were reprocessed by TCRdb itself: fastp quality trimming at Q25, MiXCR clonotype calling, in-frame beta chains only. Identical CDR3 proteins give one entry, which carries the most common genes and DNA. This sample gives around 970,000 distinct CDR3 sequences in total; approximately 50% of them show up just once. About a fifth of the sample goes to the ten largest clones. The sequencing input was blood. The receptors originated from a woman in her sixties or seventies in good health.

This chain links TRBV6-2 or TRBV6-3 with TRBJ2-1, with TRBD1 matching 8 bases. This CDR3 spans 12 amino acids. CDR1 and CDR2 from the germline V gene are MNHEY and SVGEGT. Trimming cost V 6 bases and J 10 bases; bases outside gene matches: 5. CDR3 residues: CASRDRVREQFF. For the CDR3, the DNA is TGTGCCAGCAGGGACAGGGTCAGGGAGCAGTTCTTC.

In its sample, this clonotype was seen a few times. The chain is built from TRBV6-6 and TRBJ2-7; 9 positions agree with TRBD1. CDR3 size: 15 residues. V lost 4 bases, J lost 2 bases, and 6 bases stayed unmatched. Germline CDR1 reads MNHNY; CDR2 reads SVGAGI (reference sequence). The CDR3, as DNA: TGTGCCAGCAGTTCATCCGGGACAGGGACCTACGAGCAGTACTTC. The encoded protein is CASSSSGTGTYEQYF.

The V gene is TRBV12-3 or TRBV12-4, the J gene TRBJ1-2; D may be TRBD1 (6 bases). V lost 5 bases and J lost 5, with 21 bases in between. The CDR3 is 16 amino acids. CDR3 bases: TGTGCCAGCAGTAGATCCGGGACATTAGTAAGATATGGCTACACCTTC. The encoded protein is CASSRSGTLVRYGYTF.

This rearrangement joins TRBV3-1 to TRBJ2-7; TRBD1 matches 7 bases. V shed 8 bases, J shed 3 bases, and the junction held 7 bases outside the gene matches. This CDR3 contains 13 residues. Per germline, CDR1 LGHDT and CDR2 YNNKEL (reference sequence). CDR3 sequence (DNA): TGTGCCAGCGGGACAGTTGAAGGCTACGAGCAGTACTTC. This translates into CASGTVEGYEQYF.

This CDR3 is CASSPGLLNTGELFF. The CDR3 coding sequence is TGTGCCAGCTCACCGGGACTACTGAACACCGGGGAGCTGTTTTTT. The chain couples TRBV18 to TRBJ2-2; TRBD2 matches 7 bases. The CDR3 consists of 15 residues. The V and J ends lost 3 bases and 1 base, in that order; junction bases with no gene match: 2. The V gene's germline CDR1 is KGHSH and CDR2 LQKENI.

The chain carries TRBV6-5 and TRBJ2-7; 13 bases align to TRBD2. V lost 8 bases, J lost 5 bases, and 6 bases stayed unmatched. Germline V gene data show CDR1 as MNHEY and CDR2 as SVGAGI. The CDR3 has 14 residues. CDR3 amino acids: CASYSLAGGNEQYF. The CDR3 DNA is TGTGCCAGCTACTCACTAGCGGGAGGGAACGAGCAGTACTTC.

The chain carries TRBV7-2 and TRBJ2-7; TRBD2 matches at 8 bases. Trimming removed 5 bases from V and 4 bases from J; junction bases left unmatched: 10. CDR1 and CDR2 from the germline V gene are SGHTA and FQGNSA. The CDR3 has 15 amino acids. The DNA of the CDR3 is TGTGCCAGCAGCCCCCAAGCGGGAGAGGGTTACGAGCAGTACTTC. It is translated as CASSPQAGEGYEQYF.

This sequence joins TRBV11-2 and TRBJ2-1, with D perhaps TRBD1 or TRBD2 (5 bases each). Germline V gene sequence: CDR1 SGHAT, CDR2 FQNNGV. Trimming pared 0 bases from V and 5 bases from J, leaving 11 bases between. CDR3 size: 15 residues. As DNA, the CDR3 is TGTGCCAGCAGCTTAGACCCTGGGACGGACAATGAGCAGTTCTTC. It yields the protein CASSLDPGTDNEQFF. The entire variable domain, with the rest obtained from reference TRBV11-2 and TRBJ2-1, is as follows: EAGVAQSPRYKIIEKRQSVAFWCNPISGHATLYWYQQILGQGPKLLIQFQNNGVVDDSQLPKDRFSAERLKGVDSTLKIQPAKLEDSAVYLCASSLDPGTDNEQFFGPGTRLTVL.

Here the CDR3 reads CASSVGRTRNEQFF. CDR3 DNA: TGTGCCAGCAGCGTAGGTAGGACAAGGAATGAGCAGTTCTTC. The chain links TRBV9 to TRBJ2-1; tentatively, D is TRBD1 (5 bases). CDR3 size: 14 residues. Trimming cost V 0 bases and J 7 bases, with 11 bases left between them. Germline loops: CDR1 SGDLS, CDR2 YYNGEE.

This clonotype was counted ten times or more. CDR3 loop: CASTPSGANVLTF. In DNA form, the CDR3 reads TGTGCCAGCACCCCCTCTGGGGCCAACGTCCTGACTTTC. This chain uses TRBV12-3 or TRBV12-4 with TRBJ2-6; no firm D call. The V gene lost 7 bases and the J gene lost 0 bases, with 4 bases spanning the gap. The CDR3 covers 13 residues.

The chain carries TRBV27 and TRBJ2-1; 10 positions match TRBD2. TRBJ2-7 matches the DNA end more closely, so the J call is doubtful. Germline V CDR1 and CDR2: MNHEY, SMNVEV (reference sequence). The CDR3 has 15 amino acids. CDR3 region: CASSFNLAGAWEQYF. The CDR3 bases are TGTGCCAGCAGTTTCAATCTAGCGGGGGCGTGGGAGCAGTACTTC.

This clonotype was recorded a few times. This chain uses TRBV6-2 or TRBV6-3 with TRBJ1-2, with D hard to call. There are 12 residues in the CDR3. V was shortened by 2 bases and J by 8 bases, with 9 bases between the two germline ends. Germline CDR1 MNHEY, CDR2 SVGEGT. This CDR3 is CASSYPSGGYTF. The CDR3 DNA reads TGTGCCAGCAGTTACCCGTCGGGAGGCTACACCTTC.

Only a few counts were recorded for this clonotype. The J gene is TRBJ1-5, the V gene TRBV27; no clear D gene. CDR3 length: 14 residues. Trimming took off 2 bases at V and 7 bases at J, with 12 bases between the two ends. Germline V lookup: CDR1 MNHEY, CDR2 SMNVEV (reference sequence). Here the CDR3 reads CASSLRLGNQPQHF. CDR3 DNA sequence: TGTGCCAGCAGTTTACGGTTGGGGAACCAGCCCCAGCATTTT.

This clonotype was seen only a few times. This sequence joins TRBV4-1 and TRBJ2-7; D is possibly TRBD2 (5 bases). Trimming took off 2 bases at V and 3 bases at J, with 8 bases between the two ends. The CDR3 totals 13 residues. Per the germline V gene, CDR1 is MGHRA and CDR2 is YSYEKL. The CDR3 DNA reads TGCGCCAGCAGCCAACGGGAAAACTACGAGCAGTACTTC. Residues: CASSQRENYEQYF.

The CDR3 reads CASSSPVRGRSYEQYF. The CDR3 DNA is TGTGCCAGCAGCTCACCAGTTCGGGGACGATCCTACGAGCAGTACTTC. The rearrangement uses TRBV7-2 and TRBJ2-7, with D perhaps assigned TRBD1 or TRBD2 (5 bases each). V lost 4 bases to trimming and J lost 1 base, with 17 bases between them. Per the germline V gene, CDR1 is SGHTA and CDR2 is FQGNSA. This CDR3 has 16 amino acids.

V gene TRBV29-1 combines with J gene TRBJ2-3; D gene unclear. Germline assignment: CDR1 SQVTM and CDR2 ANQGSEA. This CDR3 is 13 amino acids long. Trimming left V 8 bases short and J 0 bases short, with 12 bases between. CDR3 amino acids: CSLWAASTDTQYF. The CDR3 region has the DNA TGCAGCCTCTGGGCGGCTAGCACAGATACGCAGTATTTT.

The table lists this clonotype with a few counts. The chain employs TRBV7-2 and TRBJ2-7; 10 nucleotides align to TRBD2. The CDR3 has 13 amino acids. V dropped 7 bases and J dropped 3; count of bases not matched to a gene: 3. Germline-derived CDR1 and CDR2 are SGHTA and FQGNSA. The CDR3 reads CASTWTSGYEQYF. The CDR3 nucleotides are TGTGCCAGCACGTGGACTAGCGGCTACGAGCAGTACTTC.

The chain carries TRBV14 and TRBJ2-7; 13 nucleotides agree with TRBD2. Germline V gene lookup returns CDR1 SGHDN and CDR2 FVKESK. Losses at the gene ends were 2 bases for V and 7 bases for J; bases not matched to a gene: 5. The CDR3 consists of 15 residues. CDR3 amino acids: CASSQSRTSGSEQYF. The CDR3 nucleotides read TGTGCCAGCAGCCAAAGTCGGACTAGCGGGAGTGAGCAGTACTTC.

The chain is built from TRBV12-3 or TRBV12-4 and TRBJ2-7; TRBD2 agrees at 9 bases. The CDR3 runs to 15 residues. Germline trimming cut 2 bases from V and 6 bases from J; bases unmatched to any gene: 8. The DNA for the CDR3 is TGTGCCAGCAGTTTACAACCGGGACTAGCAGGCGAGCAGTACTTC. It codes for CASSLQPGLAGEQYF.

The chain employs TRBV7-2 and TRBJ2-1; 11 bases fit TRBD2. Trimming at V came to 3 bases and at J to 8 bases, leaving 9 bases not matched to a gene. This CDR3 has 16 residues. The germline V gene encodes CDR1 SGHTA and CDR2 FQGNSA. The DNA of the CDR3 is TGTGCCAGCAGCTTTCATAGCGGGGGGGCCATGGATGAGCAGTTCTTC. Amino acid sequence: CASSFHSGGAMDEQFF.

This clonotype was seen a handful of times. The chain combines TRBV20-1 with TRBJ2-7; the D gene is possibly TRBD2 (6 bases). This CDR3 has 14 amino acids. V lost 0 bases to trimming and J lost 1 base, with 10 bases between them. Germline V gives CDR1 DFQATT, CDR2 SNEGSKA (reference sequence). CDR3 amino acids: CSARDQEGSYEQYF. The CDR3 nucleotides read TGCAGTGCTAGAGATCAGGAGGGGTCCTACGAGCAGTACTTC.